Below, 27 T cell receptor beta chains from the same sample are listed, as sequenced in a study of T cell responses to AZD1222 COVID-19 vaccine. TCRdb's table, derived via immunoSEQ multiplex PCR, lists solely in-frame clones and lacks some. This table has about 110,000 clones, 92% appearing once. The sample consisted of peripheral blood, taken 28 days after the second AZD1222 dose. The receptor set was obtained from an adult who received the AZD1222 COVID-19 vaccine.

In its sample, this clone was seen a few times. The chain links TRBV7-2 to TRBJ1-1; possible D gene TRBD1, 6 bases. Trimming took off 0 bases at V and 11 bases at J, with 16 bases between the two ends. This CDR3 is 14 amino acids long. Germline CDR1 SGHTA, CDR2 FQGNSA. The CDR3 here is CASSLAGGWRMAFF. CDR3 sequence (DNA): TGTGCCAGCAGCTTAGCAGGGGGTTGGAGGATGGCTTTCTTT.

This chain uses TRBV5-1 with TRBJ1-1, with D unclear. Germline V gene data show CDR1 as SGHRS and CDR2 as YFSETQ. Trimming removed 0 bases from V and 3 bases from J, with 3 bases in between. CDR3 length equals 12 residues. CDR3 amino acids: CASSLGDTEAFF. The CDR3 DNA follows: TGCGCCAGCAGCTTGGGGGACACTGAAGCTTTCTTT.

The V and J genes are TRBV7-2 and TRBJ2-7, with D maybe TRBD1 (5 bases). There are 16 residues in the CDR3. V was cut by 1 base and J by 1 base, with 14 bases left in between. Germline CDR1 SGHTA, CDR2 FQGNSA. CDR3 bases: TGTGCCAGCAGCTTAGGTCCTTGGCAGGGATCCTACGAGCAGTACTTC. As protein: CASSLGPWQGSYEQYF.

The rearrangement joins TRBV29-1 to TRBJ1-1; TRBD1 is a possible D gene (5 bases). From germline, CDR1 is SQVTM and CDR2 ANQGSEA. The CDR3 covers 13 residues. V was cut by 4 bases and J by 5 bases, with 14 bases left in between. This CDR3 reads CSVVAGSWTEAFF. The CDR3 DNA follows: TGCAGCGTTGTCGCAGGGTCTTGGACTGAAGCTTTCTTT.

The rearrangement uses TRBV6-5 and TRBJ2-1; a weak D match, TRBD1 (6 bases). The CDR3 spans 14 residues. Trimming stripped 2 bases from V and 5 bases from J, with 10 bases between. Per the germline V gene, CDR1 is MNHEY and CDR2 is SVGAGI. The CDR3 protein is CASSYGTKNNEQFF. For the CDR3, the DNA is TGTGCCAGCAGTTACGGGACAAAAAACAATGAGCAGTTCTTC.

The CDR3 loop is CASSYSGGTGTYEQYF. In nucleotides, the CDR3 is TGTGCCAGCAGTTACTCCGGAGGGACAGGCACCTACGAGCAGTACTTC. The chain couples TRBV6-5 to TRBJ2-7; 8 nucleotides match TRBD1. Per the germline V gene, CDR1 is MNHEY and CDR2 is SVGAGI. With V trimmed by 0 bases and J by 2 bases, 6 bases remained unmatched. The CDR3 totals 16 residues.

This rearrangement joins TRBV5-1 to TRBJ2-7; 8 positions match TRBD1. J lost 1 base, V lost 4 bases, and 10 bases had no gene match. The CDR3 runs to 16 residues. Germline V lookup: CDR1 SGHRS, CDR2 YFSETQ. The CDR3 DNA sequence: TGCGCCAGCAGCCTTGGCTGGACAGGGAATTCCTACGAGCAGTACTTC. Its protein is CASSLGWTGNSYEQYF. The complete variable domain, with remaining parts taken from reference TRBV5-1 and TRBJ2-7, reads KAGVTQTPRYLIKTRGQQVTLSCSPISGHRSVSWYQQTPGQGLQFLFEYFSETQRNKGNFPGRFSGRQFSNSRSEMNVSTLELGDSALYLCASSLGWTGNSYEQYFGPGTRLTVT.

This chain's CDR3 is CASSGQGAPSPGELFF. The CDR3, as DNA: TGTGCCAGCAGTGGACAGGGGGCCCCATCCCCCGGGGAGCTGTTTTTT. The chain is built from TRBV6-1 and TRBJ2-2; 10 positions match TRBD1. Per germline, CDR1 MNHNS and CDR2 SASEGT. After removal of 4 bases from V and 6 bases from J, the junction contained 8 bases not matched to a gene. The CDR3 runs to 16 residues.

The genes are TRBV5-6 and TRBJ1-6; D is unclear. Looked up from germline, CDR1 is SGHDT and CDR2 is YYEEEE. The germline V and J ends were trimmed by 2 bases and 5 bases, with 17 bases remaining between them. The CDR3 contains 17 residues. The CDR3 loop reads CASSFGWGVVDNSPLHF. Here the CDR3 DNA reads TGTGCCAGCAGCTTTGGATGGGGAGTGGTAGATAATTCACCCCTCCACTTT. Complete variable domain (other parts from reference TRBV5-6 and TRBJ1-6): DAGVTQSPTHLIKTRGQQVTLRCSPKSGHDTVSWYQQALGQGPQFIFQYYEEEERQRGNFPDRFSGHQFPNYSSELNVNALLLGDSALYLCASSFGWGVVDNSPLHFGNGTRLTVT.

A single count supports this clone. The chain recombines TRBV6-5 with TRBJ2-5; no definite D call. The CDR3 is 13 residues long. The germline CDR1 and CDR2 sequences are MNHEY and SVGAGI. Trimming pared 8 bases from V and 1 base from J, leaving 11 bases between. CDR3 nucleotides: TGTGCCAGCTGGACCCCTCCCCAAGAGACCCAGTACTTC. This codes for CASWTPPQETQYF.

The chain employs TRBV18 and TRBJ1-6; 11 positions match TRBD1. The CDR3 contains 15 residues. J was trimmed by 5 bases and V by 5 bases; bases with no gene match: 2. Germline assignment: CDR1 KGHSH and CDR2 LQKENI. The CDR3 reads CASSGQGANNSPLHF. CDR3 coding DNA: TGTGCCAGCTCAGGACAGGGGGCAAATAATTCACCCCTCCACTTT.

This chain uses TRBV28 with TRBJ2-2, with TRBD2 matching over 10 bases. V shed 7 bases, J shed 0 bases, and the junction held 11 bases outside the gene matches. CDR3 length: 18 residues. Germline CDR1 MDHEN, CDR2 SYDVKM. Here the CDR3 reads CASTRTLGLATNTGELFF. CDR3 coding DNA: TGTGCCAGCACCCGAACTTTGGGACTAGCGACGAACACCGGGGAGCTGTTTTTT.

The chain recombines TRBV10-3 with TRBJ1-2; tentative D call: TRBD1 (5 bases). Germline V gives CDR1 ENHRY, CDR2 SYGVKD. The CDR3 is 15 amino acids. Between the trimmed V and J ends, which lost 0 bases and 2 bases, there was a span of 10 bases. This CDR3 is CAISESTGENYGYTF. CDR3 DNA: TGTGCCATCAGTGAGTCGACGGGGGAGAACTATGGCTACACCTTC.

This chain links TRBV27 with TRBJ1-2; a weak D match, TRBD1 (5 bases). The V end was cut by 3 bases, the J end by 4 bases, with 12 bases between. This CDR3 is 14 amino acids long. The V gene's germline CDR1 is MNHEY and CDR2 SMNVEV (reference sequence). In nucleotides, the CDR3 is TGTGCCAGCAGTTTCACCGGGACCCTCTATGGCTACACCTTC. Translation gives CASSFTGTLYGYTF.

The table lists this clone with a count of one. The CDR3 region has the DNA TGTGCCAGCAGTTACTCTGGCAGGGAAGAAAGTCAGCCCCAGCATTTT. Amino acids: CASSYSGREESQPQHF. The chain is built from TRBV6-2 or TRBV6-3 and TRBJ1-5; D is possibly TRBD1 (5 bases). The germline V gene has CDR1 MNHEY and CDR2 SVGEGT. The CDR3 has 16 residues. V was shortened by 0 bases and J by 6 bases, with 15 bases between the two germline ends.

This rearrangement joins TRBV4-3 to TRBJ1-6, with 7 bases fitting TRBD1. V was clipped by 3 bases and J by 9 bases; unmatched bases: 14. Looked up from germline, CDR1 is LGHNA and CDR2 is YSLEER. The CDR3 sequence is 17 residues long. CDR3 in amino acids: CASSQARQGFEGSPLHF. As DNA, the CDR3 is TGCGCCAGCAGCCAGGCTAGACAGGGATTCGAGGGTTCACCCCTCCACTTT.

The CDR3 region is CASSSPRDTATMNTEAFF. As DNA, the CDR3 is TGTGCCAGCAGTTCTCCCAGGGACACGGCGACTATGAACACTGAAGCTTTCTTT. The chain carries TRBV28 and TRBJ1-1; D may be TRBD1 (6 bases). The germline gives CDR1 MDHEN, CDR2 SYDVKM. The CDR3 contains 18 residues. Trimming removed 4 bases from V and 0 bases from J, with 21 bases in between.

The V call is TRBV14, the J call TRBJ2-7, with D tentatively TRBD1 or TRBD2 (5 bases each). Trimming cost V 3 bases and J 4 bases, with 10 bases left between them. This CDR3 is 13 amino acids long. The germline V gene has CDR1 SGHDN and CDR2 FVKESK. The CDR3 sequence: CASSHPGLYEQYF. The CDR3 nucleotides are TGTGCCAGCAGCCATCCGGGGCTGTACGAGCAGTACTTC. The complete variable domain, with remaining parts taken from reference TRBV14 and TRBJ2-7, reads EAGVTQFPSHSVIEKGQTVTLRCDPISGHDNLYWYRRVMGKEIKFLLHFVKESKQDESGMPNNRFLAERTGGTYSTLKVQPAELEDSGVYFCASSHPGLYEQYFGPGTRLTVT.

V is TRBV6-2 or TRBV6-3 and J is TRBJ2-7, with 8 bases fitting TRBD2. V was pared by 0 bases and J by 5 bases, with 3 bases of the junction left unmatched. The CDR3 sequence is 14 residues long. Germline V lookup: CDR1 MNHEY, CDR2 SVGEGT. CDR3 residues: CASSYSRGEDEQYF. Here the CDR3 DNA reads TGTGCCAGCAGTTACTCGCGGGGGGAGGACGAGCAGTACTTC.

The table lists this clone with a count of one. The gene calls are TRBV7-9 and TRBJ1-5; 7 nucleotides agree with TRBD1. The CDR3 spans 14 residues. From germline, CDR1 is SEHNR and CDR2 FQNEAQ (reference sequence). V gave up 1 base and J gave up 5 bases; unmatched junction bases: 2. In DNA, the CDR3 is TGTGCCAGCAGCTTAGGAACAGGGGATCAGCCCCAGCATTTT. The encoded protein is CASSLGTGDQPQHF. The whole variable domain, remainder taken from reference TRBV7-9 and TRBJ1-5, is DTGVSQNPRHKITKRGQNVTFRCDPISEHNRLYWYRQTLGQGPEFLTYFQNEAQLEKSRLLSDRFSAERPKGSFSTLEIQRTEQGDSAMYLCASSLGTGDQPQHFGDGTRLSIL.

The rearrangement links TRBV3-1 (or the pseudogene TRBV3-2) to TRBJ2-7, with TRBD2 matching 15 bases. Trimming cost V 4 bases and J 3 bases; bases outside gene matches: 4. The CDR3 sequence is 16 residues long. In germline, CDR1 is LGHDT, CDR2 YNNKEL (reference sequence). In DNA form, the CDR3 reads TGTGCCAGCAGCCCGGGACTAGCGGGGGGCCACTACGAGCAGTACTTC. Translated: CASSPGLAGGHYEQYF.

With respect to this clone: Distinct nucleotide sequences in the sample also encode this CDR3. The V and J genes are TRBV7-9 and TRBJ1-2; D is ambiguous. From germline, CDR1 is SEHNR and CDR2 FQNEAQ (reference sequence). The V end lost 1 base, the J end lost 2 bases, and 5 bases lay between the germline ends. The CDR3 contains 13 residues. CDR3 residues: CASSLGQNYGYTF. Written as DNA, the CDR3 is TGTGCCAGCAGCTTAGGGCAGAACTATGGCTACACCTTC.

The chain carries TRBV2 and TRBJ2-1; no clear D gene. CDR1 and CDR2 (germline): SNHLY, FYNNEI. The CDR3 runs to 11 residues. Trimming took 7 bases from V and 4 from J, leaving 5 bases between them. DNA for the CDR3: TGTGCCAGCACCAGTTACAATGAGCAGTTCTTC. The encoded protein is CASTSYNEQFF.

This chain uses TRBV5-1 with TRBJ1-6, with D uncertain. Per germline, CDR1 SGHRS and CDR2 YFSETQ. This CDR3 comprises 13 residues. V lost 2 bases to trimming and J lost 9 bases, with 9 bases between them. In nucleotides, the CDR3 is TGCGCCAGCAGCTTAGGGCAGATTTCACCCCTCCACTTT. It encodes CASSLGQISPLHF.

The CDR3 protein is CASPIGTGHTGELFF. CDR3 coding DNA: TGTGCCAGCCCCATAGGGACAGGCCACACCGGGGAGCTGTTTTTT. This sequence joins TRBV7-9 and TRBJ2-2; 8 bases match TRBD1. CDR3 size: 15 residues. The junction had 8 bases not matched to a gene; V was cut back by 8 bases and J by 3 bases. CDR1 and CDR2 (germline): SEHNR, FQNEAQ (reference sequence).

This clone has a handful of counts. This chain links TRBV5-1 with TRBJ2-7; weak D call: TRBD1 (6 bases). Trimming cost V 4 bases and J 5 bases, with 16 bases left between them. CDR1 is SGHRS and CDR2 is YFSETQ in the germline V gene. This CDR3 comprises 14 residues. In DNA form, the CDR3 reads TGCGCCAGCAGCGAACCCGGGACAAAAAACGAGCAGTACTTC. Protein product: CASSEPGTKNEQYF.

The chain joins TRBV30 to TRBJ2-5; no firm D call. V lost 2 bases and J 5 bases, leaving 15 bases between the germline ends. The CDR3 sequence is 14 residues long. Germline V lookup: CDR1 GTSNPN, CDR2 SVGIG (reference sequence). CDR3 in DNA: TGTGCCTGGAGTACTATAAGGGTCAGGGAGACCCAGTACTTC. The encoded protein is CAWSTIRVRETQYF.